The 27 T cell receptor beta chains in this list originate from one sample, sequenced in a study of T cells in Graves' hyperthyroidism and ophthalmopathy (dated by TCRdb to between 2019 and 2020). Libraries were built with multiplex PCR. Sequencing was performed on an Illumina HiSeq 2000. The TCR beta CDR3 regions were amplified from RNA transcripts. For the first round of RT-PCR on the TCR CDR3, the HTBI primer set was used together with the Qiagen OneStep RT-PCR kit. TCRdb took the public reads, trimmed them with fastp at Q25, ran MiXCR for clone calling and kept in-frame beta chains. CDR3 protein duplicates are merged, each entry listing the most common genes and DNA. Counted in this sample were hundreds of thousands of distinct CDR3 sequences; under 15% of them appeared once. Clones ranked in the top ten supply roughly 9.2% of the sample. Sequenced sample: blood. These receptors all stem from a woman under 30 with Graves' hyperthyroidism.

This clonotype showed up many times. V gene TRBV6-1 combines with J gene TRBJ1-6; D is uncertain. CDR1 is MNHNS, CDR2 SASEGT, per germline. CDR3 length equals 13 residues. V was trimmed by 6 bases and J by 9 bases, leaving 12 bases between them. The CDR3 is CASSQDEASPLHF. CDR3 nucleotide sequence: TGTGCCAGCAGCCAAGACGAGGCTTCACCCCTCCACTTT.

This clonotype was detected many times. J is TRBJ2-3 and V is TRBV24-1; 9 bases line up with TRBD2. Germline loops: CDR1 KGHDR, CDR2 SFDVKD. CDR3 length equals 15 residues. J lost 1 base, V lost 5 bases, and 3 bases had no gene match. CDR3 in DNA: TGTGCCACCAGTGCCATAGCGGGGGGCACAGATACGCAGTATTTT. It yields the protein CATSAIAGGTDTQYF.

This clonotype was seen repeatedly, ten times or more. The genes are TRBV3-1 and TRBJ2-1; D uncertain. Trimming removed 1 base at V and 3 bases at J, with 19 bases between. CDR1 LGHDT and CDR2 YNNKEL come from the germline V gene (reference sequence). The CDR3 runs 18 residues. The CDR3 spells CASSQGVLRALDYNEQFF. The CDR3 DNA reads TGTGCCAGCAGCCAAGGTGTTCTGCGTGCGCTCGACTACAATGAGCAGTTCTTC.

The gene calls are TRBV5-1 and TRBJ2-2; 8 nucleotides align to TRBD1. The V and J ends lost 2 bases and 6 bases, in that order; junction bases with no gene match: 9. Germline values: CDR1 SGHRS, CDR2 YFSETQ. There are 16 residues in the CDR3. Written as DNA, the CDR3 is TGCGCCAGCAGCTTCCCCGGGACAGGTCTGTCCGGGGAGCTGTTTTTT. Protein: CASSFPGTGLSGELFF.

This chain uses TRBV18 with TRBJ2-6; D perhaps matches TRBD1 (5 bases). Between the trimmed V and J ends, which lost 1 base and 1 base, there was a span of 11 bases. Germline V gives CDR1 KGHSH, CDR2 LQKENI. This CDR3 spans 17 amino acids. DNA of the CDR3: TGTGCCAGCTCACCACGTATGAAGGGGTCTGGGGCCAACGTCCTGACTTTC. Its translation: CASSPRMKGSGANVLTF.

This clonotype was picked up a small number of times. J is TRBJ2-2 and V is TRBV19; a weak D match, TRBD1 (5 bases). From germline, CDR1 is LNHDA and CDR2 SQIVND (reference sequence). The CDR3 runs 13 residues. V was shortened by 3 bases and J by 4 bases, with 6 bases between the two germline ends. CDR3 DNA sequence: TGTGCCAGTAGTATGGGGCTCACCGGGGAGCTGTTTTTT. Translated, it gives CASSMGLTGELFF. The full variable domain, in which reference TRBV19 and TRBJ2-2 provide the parts outside the CDR3, is DGGITQSPKYLFRKEGQNVTLSCEQNLNHDAMYWYRQDPGQGLRLIYYSQIVNDFQKGDIAEGYSVSREKKESFPLTVTSAQKNPTAFYLCASSMGLTGELFFGEGSRLTVL.

This clonotype turned up a few times. Since the CDR3 does not end with the conserved phenylalanine or tryptophan, this likely comes from a read error. V is TRBV6-2 or TRBV6-3 and J is TRBJ1-5; 7 bases are a match to TRBD1. Unmatched junction bases numbered 5, after V lost 2 bases and J lost 1 base. The CDR3 is made up of 16 amino acids. Germline CDR1 and CDR2: MNHEY and SVGEGT. CDR3 region: CASSYLGQTSNQPQHL. In nucleotides, the CDR3 is TGTGCCAGCAGTTACCTGGGACAGACAAGCAATCAGCCCCAGCATCTT.

This clonotype was picked up a small number of times. This rearrangement joins TRBV10-2 to TRBJ2-1; 11 nucleotides agree with TRBD2. Germline V CDR1 and CDR2: WSHSY, SAAADI. This CDR3 has 16 residues. With 0 bases clipped from V and 6 bases from J, the junction kept 4 bases outside the gene matches. The CDR3 reads CASSESLAGGGNEQFF. The CDR3 DNA is TGCGCCAGCAGTGAGTCATTAGCGGGAGGGGGCAATGAGCAGTTCTTC.

This clonotype has just a few counts. The chain links TRBV7-9 to TRBJ2-3; D unclear. The CDR3 covers 14 residues. From germline, CDR1 is SEHNR and CDR2 FQNEAQ (reference sequence). V lost 2 bases to trimming and J lost 6 bases, with 12 bases between them. The CDR3 DNA reads TGTGCCAGCAGCTTAACTCACCCGAAGGATACGCAGTATTTT. The encoded protein is CASSLTHPKDTQYF.

The gene calls are TRBV28 and TRBJ2-2, with D possibly being TRBD2 (6 bases). Per the germline V gene, CDR1 is MDHEN and CDR2 is SYDVKM. The CDR3 is 15 residues long. Trimming left V 6 bases short and J 1 base short, with 12 bases between. CDR3 coding DNA: TGTGCCAGCAGACGGGGGAGAGGGAACACCGGGGAGCTGTTTTTT. Translation gives CASRRGRGNTGELFF.

The table lists this clonotype with many counts. The chain is built from TRBV6-2 or TRBV6-3 and TRBJ2-5; D is unclear. Per germline, CDR1 MNHEY and CDR2 SVGEGT. This CDR3 region has 13 residues. V lost 8 bases, J lost 1 base, and 11 bases lay in between. The CDR3 loop is CASRAGTQETQYF. DNA of the CDR3: TGTGCCAGCCGGGCTGGAACCCAAGAGACCCAGTACTTC.

This clonotype was recorded at least ten times. This sequence joins TRBV5-8 and TRBJ2-7, with 8 bases fitting TRBD1. The length of the CDR3 is 16 residues. V dropped 4 bases and J dropped 7; count of bases not matched to a gene: 16. Germline V CDR1 and CDR2: SGHTS, YDEGEE. The CDR3 protein is CASSEGQEGALGEQYF. CDR3 DNA sequence: TGTGCCAGCAGCGAGGGACAGGAAGGGGCCTTGGGGGAGCAGTACTTC.

This clonotype was found many times. In nucleotides, the CDR3 is TGTGCCAGCAGCCCGGGATCGGGGGAGACCCAGTACTTC. Translation: CASSPGSGETQYF. This chain joins TRBV7-3 and TRBJ2-5; weak D call: TRBD2 (5 bases). The CDR3 has 13 residues. V lost 5 bases and J lost 5, with 12 bases in between. Germline values: CDR1 SGHTA, CDR2 FQGTGA.

This clonotype was recorded a few times. CDR3 region: CASSWAGGPSTDTQYF. The CDR3 DNA follows: TGTGCCAGCAGCTGGGCAGGGGGACCCAGCACAGATACGCAGTATTTT. The chain carries TRBV7-9 and TRBJ2-3; 7 bases are shared with TRBD1. CDR3 size: 16 residues. The V gene's germline CDR1 is SEHNR and CDR2 FQNEAQ (reference sequence). V gave up 4 bases and J gave up 0 bases; unmatched junction bases: 7.

The chain joins TRBV18 to TRBJ1-1; D perhaps matches TRBD1 (6 bases). V was pared by 1 base and J by 0 bases, with 9 bases between. In germline, CDR1 is KGHSH, CDR2 LQKENI. This CDR3 contains 15 residues. CDR3 residues: CASSPRQEMNTEAFF. CDR3 coding DNA: TGTGCCAGCTCACCACGACAGGAGATGAACACTGAAGCTTTCTTT.

This clonotype has just a few counts. The chain uses TRBV19 and TRBJ2-1; 11 bases are shared with TRBD2. The germline V gene encodes CDR1 LNHDA and CDR2 SQIVND (reference sequence). V lost 9 bases, J lost 4 bases, and 11 bases stayed unmatched. This CDR3 spans 16 amino acids. The CDR3 spells CASSPLRLAGYNEQFF. CDR3 DNA sequence: TGTGCCAGCTCCCCTCTCAGACTAGCGGGATACAATGAGCAGTTCTTC.

Many counts were recorded for this clonotype. The J gene is TRBJ1-1, the V gene TRBV27, with TRBD1 identical over 7 bases. J gave up 3 bases and V 2 bases, and 6 bases lay outside the gene matches. The germline CDR1 and CDR2 sequences are MNHEY and SMNVEV (reference sequence). The CDR3 totals 15 residues. DNA for the CDR3: TGTGCCAGCAGTTTAGCGAAGGGGGCCTACACTGAAGCTTTCTTT. Its translation is CASSLAKGAYTEAFF.

This rearrangement joins TRBV6-1 to TRBJ2-1; 7 bases line up with TRBD1. J was trimmed by 15 bases and V by 6 bases; bases with no gene match: 8. The V gene's germline CDR1 is MNHNS and CDR2 SASEGT. The length of the CDR3 is 11 residues. CDR3 protein: CASRRETGLFF. The DNA for the CDR3 is TGTGCCAGCAGGAGGGAGACAGGGCTGTTCTTC.

This clonotype turned up a few times. This chain connects TRBV6-1 to TRBJ1-5; D is unresolved. CDR1 MNHNS and CDR2 SASEGT come from the germline V gene. The V end was cut by 1 base, the J end by 7 bases, with 11 bases between. The CDR3 loop spans 14 amino acids. CDR3 bases: TGTGCCAGCAGTGAAGGACCGGACCCCCAGCCCCAGCATTTT. Protein sequence: CASSEGPDPQPQHF.

This clonotype appeared many times. This rearrangement joins TRBV6-1 to TRBJ1-5, with TRBD1 matching 7 bases. The CDR3 length is 15 residues. The germline CDR1 and CDR2 sequences are MNHNS and SASEGT. Trimming removed 9 bases from V and 1 base from J; junction bases left unmatched: 9. The CDR3 loop reads CASDRVFASNQPQHF. CDR3 nucleotide sequence: TGTGCCAGTGACAGGGTCTTCGCCAGCAATCAGCCCCAGCATTTT.

The sample holds a few counts of this clonotype. The chain couples TRBV6-1 to TRBJ1-1; D remains unclear. V shed 6 bases and J shed 0 bases, with 14 bases lying between them. This CDR3 has 15 amino acids. Germline V gives CDR1 MNHNS, CDR2 SASEGT. CDR3 protein: CASRVGCLMNTEAFF. The CDR3 DNA reads TGTGCCAGCAGAGTAGGGTGTCTTATGAACACTGAAGCTTTCTTT.

This chain links TRBV19 with TRBJ2-2; TRBD2 agrees at 8 bases. CDR3 length equals 14 residues. V lost 9 bases and J lost 6; bases outside the gene matches: 9. Germline lookup yields CDR1 LNHDA and CDR2 SQIVND (reference sequence). The CDR3 loop reads CASKQGLVPGELFF. As DNA, the CDR3 is TGTGCCAGCAAACAGGGACTAGTACCCGGGGAGCTGTTTTTT.

The rearrangement links TRBV3-1 to TRBJ2-1; tentatively, D is TRBD2 (7 bases). The V end lost 0 bases, the J end lost 4 bases, and 16 bases lay between the germline ends. The CDR3 covers 17 residues. Germline values: CDR1 LGHDT, CDR2 YNNKEL (reference sequence). This CDR3 reads CASSQERAGAPYNEQFF. In DNA form, the CDR3 reads TGTGCCAGCAGCCAAGAGAGGGCGGGGGCCCCATACAATGAGCAGTTCTTC.

This clonotype was seen repeatedly, ten times or more. The CDR3 sequence: CASSKEAFTGELFF. In nucleotides, the CDR3 is TGTGCCAGCTCCAAGGAGGCGTTCACCGGGGAGCTGTTTTTT. V is TRBV18 and J is TRBJ2-2; maybe TRBD2 (5 bases). The CDR3 runs to 14 residues. Between the trimmed V and J ends, which lost 6 bases and 4 bases, there was a span of 12 bases. In germline, CDR1 is KGHSH, CDR2 LQKENI.

This clonotype was counted many times. V usage is TRBV20-1 and J usage is TRBJ2-4; D not resolved. This CDR3 has 15 amino acids. Germline assignment: CDR1 DFQATT and CDR2 SNEGSKA (reference sequence). Trimming shortened V by 3 bases and J by 2 bases, and 14 bases separated the two germline ends. Here the CDR3 reads CSARARTPTKNIQYF. Here the CDR3 DNA reads TGCAGTGCTAGGGCCCGCACGCCGACCAAAAACATTCAGTACTTC.

V usage is TRBV19 and J usage is TRBJ1-1, with 8 bases aligning to TRBD1. V lost 7 bases to trimming and J lost 4 bases; unmatched junction nucleotides: 8. Per the germline V gene, CDR1 is LNHDA and CDR2 is SQIVND (reference sequence). The CDR3 runs 14 residues. CDR3 region: CASTSTGAGTEAFF. The CDR3 DNA is TGTGCCAGTACCTCGACAGGGGCGGGCACTGAAGCTTTCTTT.

CDR3 residues: CSAPGLAGRSDEQFF. In nucleotides, the CDR3 is TGCAGTGCCCCAGGACTAGCGGGGCGGAGCGATGAGCAGTTCTTC. J is TRBJ2-1 and V is TRBV20-1; 12 positions match TRBD2. Germline V gene lookup returns CDR1 DFQATT and CDR2 SNEGSKA (reference sequence). There are 15 residues in the CDR3. The V and J ends lost 6 bases and 8 bases, in that order; junction bases with no gene match: 11.